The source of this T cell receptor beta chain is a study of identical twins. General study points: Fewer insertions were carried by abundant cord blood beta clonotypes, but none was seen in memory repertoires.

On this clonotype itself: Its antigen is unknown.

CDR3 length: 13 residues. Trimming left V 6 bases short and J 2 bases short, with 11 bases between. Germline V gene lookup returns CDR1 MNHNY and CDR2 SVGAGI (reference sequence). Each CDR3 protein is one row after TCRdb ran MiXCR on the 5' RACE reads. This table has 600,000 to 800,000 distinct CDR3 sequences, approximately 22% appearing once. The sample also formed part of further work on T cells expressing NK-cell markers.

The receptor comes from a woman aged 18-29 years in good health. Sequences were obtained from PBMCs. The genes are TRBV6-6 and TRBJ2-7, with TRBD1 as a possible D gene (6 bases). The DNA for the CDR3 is TGTGCCAGCAGGGAACAGGGCGCCTACGAGCAGTACTTC. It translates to CASREQGAYEQYF.